The rows below give T cell receptor beta chains drawn from one sample of a study of cytomegalovirus exposure and HLA in healthy donors. Clones were read by immunoSEQ multiplex PCR, and TCRdb kept only the in-frame ones, dropping some. Among roughly 250,000 clones listed, around 66% were seen once. The specimen sequenced was PBMCs. The receptors were sampled from a female donor in good health and CMV-seronegative. CDR3s include the opening cysteine and the closing phenylalanine or tryptophan. The D gene is left open where the match is weak. Clone size, where shown, is once, few, many, or a class for clones that have expanded.

TRBV27	few	16	-	TRBJ2-5	CASSPPLDRETETQYF	TGTGCCAGCAGCCCTCCGCTGGACCGGGAGACGGAGACCCAGTACTTC
TRBV30	once	13	-	TRBJ2-7	CASPSGLLYEQYF	TGTGCCTCCCCCAGCGGACTACTCTACGAGCAGTACTTC
TRBV5-4	few	14	-	TRBJ2-7	CASSLPDGNHEQYF	TGTGCCAGCAGTTTACCCGACGGGAACCACGAGCAGTACTTC
TRBV27	-	14	-	TRBJ1-1	CASSVQGYLPEAFF	TGTGCCAGCAGTGTACAGGGTTATTTACCTGAAGCTTTCTTT
TRBV7-9	-	15	TRBD2	TRBJ2-3	CASSRLAGGQDTQYF	TGTGCCAGCAGCAGACTAGCGGGAGGGCAAGATACGCAGTATTTT
TRBV6-1	-	15	-	TRBJ1-3	CASSEITDSGNTIYF	TGTGCCAGCAGTGAGATCACAGACTCTGGAAACACCATATATTTT
TRBV5-1	-	12	-	TRBJ2-7	CASSDGGYEQYF	TGCGCCAGCAGCGACGGAGGTTACGAGCAGTACTTC
TRBV5-4	few	16	TRBD1	TRBJ2-5	CASSLGMGQGKETQYF	TGTGCCAGCAGCTTGGGAATGGGACAGGGAAAAGAGACCCAGTACTTC
TRBV5-1	-	19	TRBD2	TRBJ2-2	CASSLEAAGLAGGTGELFF	TGCGCCAGCAGCTTGGAAGCAGCGGGACTAGCGGGAGGAACCGGGGAGCTGTTTTTT
TRBV19	-	15	-	TRBJ2-6	CASSLTGFGANVLTF	TGTGCCAGTAGCCTCACAGGGTTTGGGGCCAACGTCCTGACTTTC
TRBV5-1	-	16	TRBD2	TRBJ2-7	CASSLEDGGGPYEQYF	TGCGCCAGCAGCTTGGAAGACGGGGGGGGACCCTACGAGCAGTACTTC